The clone carrying this T cell receptor beta chain was found a few times. Its specificity is not known. This sample was taken from a study of T-cell memory formation after mild COVID-19. Study-level results: There was a balanced CD4/CD8 profile in clones contracting day 15 to 85, and later expanders leaned CD4+.

Libraries for TCRalpha and TCRbeta carried sample barcodes and unique molecular identifiers via 5'RACE. TCRdb processed the 5' RACE reads anew with MiXCR; each CDR3 protein has one entry. Of over 55,000 distinct CDR3 sequences in the sample, roughly an eighth were seen once. CDR1 and CDR2 from the germline V gene are KGHDR and SFDVKD. V was shortened by 5 bases and J by 0 bases, with 8 bases between the two germline ends. The CDR3 is 14 residues long. The gene calls are TRBV24-1 and TRBJ2-3; no firm D call. The sample was PBMCs or a T cell subset sorted from them (not recorded which). The TCR sequence derives from a young man who had mild COVID-19 (a few samples of this study predate the infection). Cell type and time point are not known. The CDR3 is CATSAGGSTDTQYF. The CDR3 DNA follows: TGTGCCACCAGTGCGGGTGGAAGCACAGATACGCAGTATTTT.